Listed below are T cell receptor beta chains from one sample, sequenced in a study of CD8 T cells in Susac syndrome. Each CDR3 protein gets one entry after TCRdb re-called the immunoSEQ multiplex PCR reads with MiXCR. The sample yields some 200,000 distinct CDR3 sequences, around 95% seen once. The sample comprised CD8+ T cells from PBMCs. The receptor set was obtained from a human donor with Susac syndrome. Both conserved end residues are part of each CDR3. The order of the fields is clone size, J gene, V gene, D gene, CDR3 protein, CDR3 DNA. A D gene is named only where the DNA matches it firmly. Clone size is shown for a subset of rows, as once, few, many or a class of expanded clone.

clone_size: .
j_call: TRBJ2-3
v_call: TRBV5-6
d_call: .
cdr3_aa: CASSLALGGDTQYF
cdr3_nt: TGTGCCAGCAGCTTGGCCTTGGGGGGAGATACGCAGTATTTT

clone_size: .
j_call: TRBJ2-7
v_call: TRBV29-1
d_call: .
cdr3_aa: CSVEDQVTGGGEQYF
cdr3_nt: TGCAGCGTTGAAGATCAAGTGACAGGAGGTGGCGAGCAGTACTTC

clone_size: .
j_call: TRBJ1-1
v_call: TRBV10-3
d_call: .
cdr3_aa: CAISVDTKVTEAFF
cdr3_nt: TGTGCCATCAGTGTGGACACAAAGGTCACTGAAGCTTTCTTT

clone_size: .
j_call: TRBJ2-2
v_call: TRBV7-9
d_call: .
cdr3_aa: CASSYDRLFF
cdr3_nt: TGTGCCAGCAGCTATGACAGGCTGTTTTTT

clone_size: .
j_call: TRBJ1-3
v_call: TRBV29-1
d_call: .
cdr3_aa: CSVGGGRPLEGNTIYF
cdr3_nt: TGCAGCGTGGGGGGGGGACGGCCCCTAGAAGGAAACACCATATATTTT

clone_size: once
j_call: TRBJ2-2
v_call: TRBV30
d_call: TRBD2
cdr3_aa: CAWSATSVIGELFF
cdr3_nt: TGTGCCTGGAGTGCTACTAGCGTTATCGGGGAGCTGTTTTTT

clone_size: .
j_call: TRBJ1-2
v_call: TRBV5-1
d_call: .
cdr3_aa: CASSTAPVRDYGYTF
cdr3_nt: TGCGCCAGCAGTACAGCACCGGTGCGTGACTATGGCTACACCTTC

clone_size: .
j_call: TRBJ1-1
v_call: TRBV30
d_call: .
cdr3_aa: CASSPRTFAFF
cdr3_nt: TGTGCCTCCTCACCCCGGACTTTCGCTTTCTTT

clone_size: .
j_call: TRBJ1-1
v_call: TRBV7-9
d_call: TRBD1
cdr3_aa: CASSLDRGQVGSTEAFF
cdr3_nt: TGTGCCAGCAGCCTCGACAGGGGGCAGGTTGGGAGTACTGAAGCTTTCTTT

clone_size: .
j_call: TRBJ2-1
v_call: TRBV12-3/TRBV12-4
d_call: TRBD2
cdr3_aa: CASSSGGEGNEQFF
cdr3_nt: TGTGCCAGCAGTAGCGGGGGGGAAGGGAATGAGCAGTTCTTC

clone_size: .
j_call: TRBJ2-5
v_call: TRBV6-5
d_call: TRBD1
cdr3_aa: CASSYSNQGAETQYF
cdr3_nt: TGTGCCAGCAGTTACTCGAACCAGGGGGCTGAGACCCAGTACTTC

clone_size: .
j_call: TRBJ1-1
v_call: TRBV25-1
d_call: .
cdr3_aa: CASSDRNTEAFF
cdr3_nt: TGTGCCAGCAGTGACAGGAACACTGAAGCTTTCTTT

clone_size: .
j_call: TRBJ2-3
v_call: TRBV20-1
d_call: TRBD2
cdr3_aa: CSARDRVAGSDTQYF
cdr3_nt: TGCAGTGCTAGAGACCGAGTAGCGGGATCAGATACGCAGTATTTT

clone_size: few
j_call: TRBJ1-1
v_call: TRBV27
d_call: .
cdr3_aa: CASSLAGDTEAFF
cdr3_nt: TGTGCCAGCAGTTTGGCCGGGGACACTGAAGCTTTCTTT

clone_size: .
j_call: TRBJ1-1
v_call: TRBV12-3/TRBV12-4
d_call: TRBD1
cdr3_aa: CASSFGDRDTEAFF
cdr3_nt: TGTGCCAGCAGCTTCGGAGACAGGGACACTGAAGCTTTCTTT

clone_size: .
j_call: TRBJ1-5
v_call: TRBV20-1
d_call: TRBD1
cdr3_aa: CSARVPGGPNQPQHF
cdr3_nt: TGCAGTGCTAGAGTACCAGGGGGCCCCAATCAGCCCCAGCATTTT

clone_size: .
j_call: TRBJ2-5
v_call: TRBV4-1
d_call: .
cdr3_aa: CASSQDTREEGYF
cdr3_nt: TGCGCCAGCAGCCAAGATACAAGGGAAGAAGGGTACTTC

clone_size: .
j_call: TRBJ1-2
v_call: TRBV5-6
d_call: .
cdr3_aa: CASSLGTESYGYTF
cdr3_nt: TGTGCCAGCAGCTTGGGGACAGAATCCTATGGCTACACCTTC

clone_size: .
j_call: TRBJ2-1
v_call: TRBV30
d_call: TRBD2
cdr3_aa: CAWSVLSGGYNEQFF
cdr3_nt: TGTGCCTGGAGTGTACTCAGCGGGGGGTATAATGAGCAGTTCTTC

clone_size: .
j_call: TRBJ2-2
v_call: TRBV5-1
d_call: .
cdr3_aa: CASKDRSNTGELFF
cdr3_nt: TGCGCCAGTAAAGACAGGTCGAACACCGGGGAGCTGTTTTTT

clone_size: .
j_call: TRBJ1-1
v_call: TRBV5-1
d_call: .
cdr3_aa: CASSKGNTEAFF
cdr3_nt: TGCGCCAGCAGCAAGGGGAACACTGAAGCTTTCTTT

clone_size: .
j_call: TRBJ2-7
v_call: TRBV5-1
d_call: .
cdr3_aa: CASSGGGMGYEQYF
cdr3_nt: TGCGCCAGCAGCGGAGGCGGGATGGGCTACGAGCAGTACTTC

clone_size: .
j_call: TRBJ2-7
v_call: TRBV7-9
d_call: .
cdr3_aa: CASSLATGPLSYEQYF
cdr3_nt: TGTGCCAGCAGCTTAGCGACGGGACCTTTGTCCTACGAGCAGTACTTC

clone_size: .
j_call: TRBJ2-3
v_call: TRBV18
d_call: TRBD2
cdr3_aa: CASSPGLAGEAGDTQYF
cdr3_nt: TGTGCCAGCTCGCCGGGACTAGCGGGAGAGGCGGGAGATACGCAGTATTTT

clone_size: .
j_call: TRBJ2-4
v_call: TRBV28
d_call: .
cdr3_aa: CASSLWDSSESKNIQYF
cdr3_nt: TGTGCCAGCAGTTTATGGGACAGTAGTGAAAGTAAAAACATTCAGTACTTC

clone_size: .
j_call: TRBJ1-1
v_call: TRBV24-1
d_call: .
cdr3_aa: CATSDGEYTEAFF
cdr3_nt: TGTGCCACCAGTGATGGGGAATACACTGAAGCTTTCTTT

clone_size: .
j_call: TRBJ1-5
v_call: TRBV27
d_call: .
cdr3_aa: CASSLTADSNQPQHF
cdr3_nt: TGTGCCAGCAGTTTAACAGCTGATAGCAATCAGCCCCAGCATTTT

clone_size: .
j_call: TRBJ2-7
v_call: TRBV7-6
d_call: TRBD2
cdr3_aa: CASSHKSRERDEQYF
cdr3_nt: TGTGCCAGCAGCCATAAGTCGCGGGAGAGGGACGAGCAGTACTTC

clone_size: once
j_call: TRBJ1-1
v_call: TRBV6-6
d_call: TRBD1
cdr3_aa: CASSRWSGQGTEAFF
cdr3_nt: TGTGCCAGCAGCAGATGGTCCGGACAGGGGACTGAAGCTTTCTTT

clone_size: .
j_call: TRBJ2-3
v_call: TRBV9
d_call: .
cdr3_aa: CASSVLGTDTQYF
cdr3_nt: TGTGCCAGCAGCGTACTAGGCACAGATACGCAGTATTTT

clone_size: .
j_call: TRBJ1-5
v_call: TRBV21-1
d_call: .
cdr3_aa: CASSKGQGRKRSQPQHF
cdr3_nt: TGTGCCAGCAGCAAGGGACAGGGGCGAAAAAGGAGTCAGCCCCAGCATTTT

clone_size: .
j_call: TRBJ2-6
v_call: TRBV5-6
d_call: .
cdr3_aa: CASSLAQGSGANVLTF
cdr3_nt: TGTGCCAGCAGCTTGGCACAGGGCTCTGGGGCCAACGTCCTGACTTTC

clone_size: .
j_call: TRBJ2-7
v_call: TRBV7-9
d_call: .
cdr3_aa: CASSSKSYEQYF
cdr3_nt: TGTGCCAGCAGCTCGAAATCCTACGAGCAGTACTTC